The 30 T cell receptor beta chains listed next were all sequenced from one sample in a study of cytomegalovirus exposure and HLA in healthy donors. With 60 Vbeta and 13 Jbeta primers, the PCR was carried out. Sequencing used immunoSEQ multiplex PCR; TCRdb keeps in-frame clones, though not all of them. The sample contains 120,000 or so clones, approximately 80% of which appear only once. Sequenced: PBMCs. The receptor source for this set is a human donor in good health.

The DNA for the CDR3 is TGCGCCAGCAGCCTCTTCACCGATCGGGATAGCAATCAGCCCCAGCATTTT. Its translation is CASSLFTDRDSNQPQHF. The genes are TRBV4-1 and TRBJ1-5; D gene ambiguous. There are 17 residues in the CDR3. Germline V CDR1 and CDR2: MGHRA, YSYEKL. The V and J ends lost 4 bases and 0 bases respectively, with 16 bases between them.

This clone has only a few counts. J is TRBJ2-5 and V is TRBV19, with 9 bases matching TRBD1. Trimming removed 6 bases from V and 1 base from J; junction bases left unmatched: 6. The length of the CDR3 is 15 residues. The germline gives CDR1 LNHDA, CDR2 SQIVND (reference sequence). The CDR3 loop is CASSPSTGGQETQYF. The CDR3 DNA reads as TGTGCCAGTAGCCCTTCGACAGGGGGCCAAGAGACCCAGTACTTC.

This clone was seen only once. The chain uses TRBV9 and TRBJ2-1; TRBD1 agrees at 7 bases. V shed 2 bases and J 2 bases; nucleotides not matched to a gene: 4. Germline V lookup: CDR1 SGDLS, CDR2 YYNGEE. The CDR3 totals 15 residues. CDR3 bases: TGTGCCAGCAGCGTTGGGACAGCGACCTACAATGAGCAGTTCTTC. Translated, it gives CASSVGTATYNEQFF.

This chain links TRBV6-5 with TRBJ1-6, with D possibly TRBD1 on 6 matching bases. V lost 6 bases and J 10 bases, leaving 16 bases between the germline ends. The CDR3 is made up of 14 amino acids. From germline, CDR1 is MNHEY and CDR2 SVGAGI. Here the CDR3 DNA reads TGTGCCAGCAGATTCTGGACAGCAGGATCACCCCTCCACTTT. Translating gives CASRFWTAGSPLHF.

The chain combines TRBV18 with TRBJ2-3, with D perhaps matching TRBD1 (6 bases). Trimming pared 2 bases from V and 3 bases from J, leaving 9 bases between. CDR1 KGHSH and CDR2 LQKENI come from the germline V gene. The length of the CDR3 is 14 residues. As DNA, the CDR3 is TGTGCCAGCTCACCATTGGGGGCTACAGATACGCAGTATTTT. Protein: CASSPLGATDTQYF.

V and J are TRBV27 and TRBJ1-1; D possibly corresponds to TRBD1 (6 bases). This CDR3 comprises 15 residues. The germline V gene has CDR1 MNHEY and CDR2 SMNVEV (reference sequence). V was shortened by 3 bases and J by 3 bases, with 14 bases between the two germline ends. Here the CDR3 DNA reads TGTGCCAGCAGTTTTGTTCGGGACAAGTACACTGAAGCTTTCTTT. As protein: CASSFVRDKYTEAFF.

The genes are TRBV19 and TRBJ1-5; possibly TRBD1 for D (5 bases). Trimming shortened V by 3 bases and J by 0 bases, and 18 bases separated the two germline ends. CDR1 and CDR2 (germline): LNHDA, SQIVND (reference sequence). This CDR3 is built from 18 residues. The CDR3 here is CASSILREGNNSNQPQHF. DNA for the CDR3: TGTGCCAGTAGTATTTTACGGGAGGGGAACAATAGCAATCAGCCCCAGCATTTT.

The chain employs TRBV9 and TRBJ2-5; 7 nucleotides align to TRBD2. This CDR3 spans 15 amino acids. CDR1 is SGDLS and CDR2 is YYNGEE in the germline V gene. V was clipped by 2 bases and J by 3 bases; unmatched bases: 7. CDR3 nucleotide sequence: TGTGCCAGCAGCGTCGTGGGGGGGATTGAAGAGACCCAGTACTTC. This translates into CASSVVGGIEETQYF.

The gene calls are TRBV6-1 and TRBJ2-3, with D tentatively TRBD2 (5 bases). The CDR3 consists of 14 residues. Germline CDR1 reads MNHNS; CDR2 reads SASEGT. Between the trimmed V and J ends, which lost 3 bases and 2 bases, there was a span of 9 bases. CDR3 amino acids: CASSEEADTDTQYF. In nucleotides, the CDR3 is TGTGCCAGCAGTGAGGAAGCGGACACAGATACGCAGTATTTT.

V gene TRBV4-1 combines with J gene TRBJ2-7, with TRBD2 matching over 9 bases. CDR1 MGHRA and CDR2 YSYEKL come from the germline V gene. Trimming removed 4 bases from V and 4 bases from J; junction bases left unmatched: 8. The length of the CDR3 is 15 residues. The CDR3, as DNA: TGCGCCAGCAGCCGCGGGGGACTAGCAATTTACGAGCAGTACTTC. It codes for CASSRGGLAIYEQYF.

The chain carries TRBV12-5 and TRBJ2-1, with TRBD1 identical over 10 bases. CDR1 is LGHNT, CDR2 FRNRAP, per germline. CDR3 length equals 15 residues. Unmatched junction bases numbered 3, after V lost 5 bases and J lost 2 bases. The CDR3 loop is CASGLGQGAYNEQFF. The CDR3 DNA reads TGTGCTAGTGGTCTCGGACAGGGGGCCTACAATGAGCAGTTCTTC. Filled out from reference TRBV12-5 and TRBJ2-1, the complete variable domain reads DARVTQTPRHKVTEMGQEVTMRCQPILGHNTVFWYRQTMMQGLELLAYFRNRAPLDDSGMPKDRFSAEMPDATLATLKIQPSEPRDSAVYFCASGLGQGAYNEQFFGPGTRLTVL.

The chain employs TRBV28 and TRBJ2-5, with 7 bases matching TRBD2. The CDR3 runs to 15 residues. Germline V lookup: CDR1 MDHEN, CDR2 SYDVKM. After removal of 6 bases from V and 0 bases from J, the junction contained 7 bases not matched to a gene. In nucleotides, the CDR3 is TGTGCCAGCAGGGGGGGGTCTCCCTACCAAGAGACCCAGTACTTC. This encodes CASRGGSPYQETQYF.

The V gene is TRBV27, the J gene TRBJ1-4; 9 positions agree with TRBD1. This CDR3 comprises 17 residues. Germline V gene sequence: CDR1 MNHEY, CDR2 SMNVEV (reference sequence). V shed 6 bases, J shed 0 bases, and the junction held 8 bases outside the gene matches. The CDR3 DNA reads TGTGCCAGCAGAAGGGACAGGGCCCCTGCAACTAATGAAAAACTGTTTTTT. The encoded protein is CASRRDRAPATNEKLFF.

As concerns this clone: Its ends do not fully match the called genes, so a read error is possible. V usage is TRBV19 and J usage is TRBJ2-7, with D perhaps matching TRBD2 (5 bases). The CDR3 is 12 residues long. Per the germline V gene, CDR1 is LNHDA and CDR2 is SQIVND (reference sequence). Here the CDR3 reads CAGSMTNYEQYF. The DNA of the CDR3 is TGTGCCGGTAGTATGACTAACTACGAGCAGTACTTC. The full variable domain, rest sourced from reference TRBV19 and TRBJ2-7, is DGGITQSPKYLFRKEGQNVTLSCEQNLNHDAMYWYRQDPGQGLRLIYYSQIVNDFQKGDIAEGYSVSREKKESFPLTVTSAQKNPTAFYLCAGSMTNYEQYFGPGTRLTVT.

V gene TRBV5-6 combines with J gene TRBJ2-7; D gene unclear. This CDR3 region has 14 residues. V was pared by 4 bases and J by 4 bases, with 15 bases between. Looked up from germline, CDR1 is SGHDT and CDR2 is YYEEEE. This chain's CDR3 is CASSVLSRPYEQYF. In DNA form, the CDR3 reads TGTGCCAGCAGCGTGTTGTCTAGACCTTACGAGCAGTACTTC.

This clone appeared once. CDR3 nucleotide sequence: TGTGCCAGTACCGAAACAGGGGGCGGTTTTCCCTATGGCTACACCTTC. It yields the protein CASTETGGGFPYGYTF. This rearrangement joins TRBV19 to TRBJ1-2; 9 positions agree with TRBD1. The CDR3 is 16 residues long. The germline CDR1 and CDR2 sequences are LNHDA and SQIVND (reference sequence). After removal of 7 bases from V and 4 bases from J, the junction contained 13 bases not matched to a gene.

This chain joins TRBV28 and TRBJ2-7, with 7 bases aligning to TRBD1. CDR3 length: 13 residues. V dropped 5 bases and J dropped 7; count of bases not matched to a gene: 8. Germline CDR1 MDHEN, CDR2 SYDVKM. Here the CDR3 DNA reads TGTGCCAGCAGTAGAAGACAGGGTGGGGAGCAGTACTTC. This gives the protein CASSRRQGGEQYF.

The chain employs TRBV18 and TRBJ2-1, with TRBD2 matching over 8 bases. CDR1 and CDR2 (germline): KGHSH, LQKENI. The CDR3 totals 16 residues. The V gene end was trimmed by 3 bases and the J gene end by 4 bases; junction bases not matched to a gene: 8. The CDR3: CASSPDRRGVYNEQFF. For the CDR3, the DNA is TGTGCCAGCTCACCCGACCGGCGGGGGGTGTACAATGAGCAGTTCTTC.

Here the CDR3 reads CASSPQDSGNTIYF. CDR3 nucleotides: TGTGCCAGCAGCCCCCAGGACTCTGGAAACACCATATATTTT. The chain carries TRBV5-4 and TRBJ1-3; unclear D gene. The germline CDR1 and CDR2 sequences are SGHNT and YYREEE (reference sequence). V lost 4 bases, J lost 0 bases, and 8 bases lay in between. The CDR3 spans 14 residues.

V gene TRBV9 combines with J gene TRBJ2-1; D ambiguous. Germline assignment: CDR1 SGDLS and CDR2 YYNGEE. The CDR3 spans 16 residues. Trimming took off 0 bases at V and 0 bases at J, with 10 bases between the two ends. DNA of the CDR3: TGTGCCAGCAGCGTAGGAGGCTCGAGCTCCTACAATGAGCAGTTCTTC. Translation: CASSVGGSSSYNEQFF.

This clone was seen only once. The chain links TRBV5-6 to TRBJ2-5, with no clear D. Germline V gene sequence: CDR1 SGHDT, CDR2 YYEEEE. The CDR3 loop spans 12 amino acids. The ends were cut back, 1 base at V and 5 bases at J, with 6 bases in the middle. The CDR3 reads CASSLISETQYF. In nucleotides, the CDR3 is TGTGCCAGCAGCTTGATTTCGGAGACCCAGTACTTC.

This chain uses TRBV10-2 with TRBJ2-5; TRBD2 might be the D (5 bases). CDR1 WSHSY and CDR2 SAAADI come from the germline V gene. This CDR3 has 15 amino acids. Trimming cost V 7 bases and J 1 base, with 16 bases left between them. CDR3 nucleotide sequence: TGCGCCAGCAATTCGCTAGCCTCCCCCCAAGAGACCCAGTACTTC. This sequence encodes CASNSLASPQETQYF.

The gene calls are TRBV7-3 and TRBJ2-1, with D possibly being TRBD2 (5 bases). The CDR3 is 15 residues long. Looked up from germline, CDR1 is SGHTA and CDR2 is FQGTGA. The ends were cut back, 4 bases at V and 0 bases at J, with 10 bases in the middle. CDR3 in amino acids: CASSSGLSSYNEQFF. The CDR3 DNA reads as TGTGCCAGCAGCTCCGGACTGAGCTCCTACAATGAGCAGTTCTTC.

The V gene is TRBV5-8, the J gene TRBJ2-5, with 8 bases that match TRBD2. This CDR3 is 16 amino acids long. V gave up 4 bases and J gave up 4 bases; unmatched junction bases: 12. Germline CDR1 is SGHTS and CDR2 is YDEGEE. The CDR3 reads CASSPYGAGGGETQYF. The CDR3 DNA reads as TGTGCCAGCAGCCCCTACGGGGCGGGGGGTGGAGAGACCCAGTACTTC.

The chain has TRBV6-1 and TRBJ1-1; TRBD1 matches at 7 bases. After removal of 4 bases from V and 5 bases from J, the junction contained 7 bases not matched to a gene. The CDR3 has 14 amino acids. Germline-derived CDR1 and CDR2 are MNHNS and SASEGT. In nucleotides, the CDR3 is TGTGCCAGCAGTGTCAGGGGGGAAGGGACTGAAGCTTTCTTT. It encodes CASSVRGEGTEAFF.

The chain uses TRBV2 and TRBJ1-5, with D tentatively TRBD1 (5 bases). Trimming took off 3 bases at V and 0 bases at J, with 9 bases between the two ends. The CDR3 contains 15 residues. The V gene's germline CDR1 is SNHLY and CDR2 FYNNEI. The CDR3: CASSDDRGSNQPQHF. In DNA, the CDR3 is TGTGCCAGCAGTGATGACAGAGGTAGCAATCAGCCCCAGCATTTT.

In its sample, this clone was seen once. This sequence joins TRBV7-9 and TRBJ1-1; D gene unclear. CDR3 length: 15 amino acids. The V and J ends lost 5 bases and 1 base respectively, with 14 bases between them. CDR1 and CDR2 from the germline V gene are SEHNR and FQNEAQ (reference sequence). The CDR3, as DNA: TGTGCCAGCAGCAGTGACGAGGCGGCGAACACTGAAGCTTTCTTT. Encoded protein: CASSSDEAANTEAFF.

Regarding this clone: This same CDR3 is encoded by further DNA sequences in the sample. The chain has TRBV19 and TRBJ1-1; TRBD1 matches 7 bases. Per germline, CDR1 LNHDA and CDR2 SQIVND (reference sequence). Losses at the gene ends were 5 bases for V and 6 bases for J; bases not matched to a gene: 3. This CDR3 region has 12 residues. The CDR3 nucleotides are TGTGCCAGTAGTCGAGGGACAGCTGAAGCTTTCTTT. This codes for CASSRGTAEAFF.

The V and J genes are TRBV7-6 and TRBJ1-1, with a tentative D call TRBD1 (5 bases). Deletions cut 1 base from V and 5 bases from J, with 8 bases between. CDR1 and CDR2 (germline): SGHVS, FNYEAQ. The CDR3 has 13 amino acids. CDR3: CASSLGKGTEAFF. The CDR3 DNA sequence: TGTGCCAGCAGCTTAGGAAAGGGGACTGAAGCTTTCTTT. The full variable domain, rest sourced from reference TRBV7-6 and TRBJ1-1, is GAGVSQSPRYKVTKRGQDVALRCDPISGHVSLYWYRQALGQGPEFLTYFNYEAQQDKSGLPNDRFSAERPEGSISTLTIQRTEQRDSAMYRCASSLGKGTEAFFGQGTRLTVV.

In its sample, this clone was seen once. The chain has TRBV5-1 and TRBJ1-1; maybe TRBD1 (6 bases). Germline V gene sequence: CDR1 SGHRS, CDR2 YFSETQ. The CDR3 has 15 residues. Trimming removed 4 bases at V and 7 bases at J, with 20 bases between. CDR3 loop: CASSRGGGVESEAFF. In nucleotides, the CDR3 is TGCGCCAGCAGCCGCGGCGGGGGCGTAGAGAGTGAAGCTTTCTTT.